This TCR beta chain was identified in a study of cytomegalovirus exposure and HLA in healthy donors. Study details: The roughly 120 million unique TCR beta sequences, from 150 million to 200 million T cells, were found by an earlier analysis. Of all 370 or so donors who were genotyped, roughly 81% belonged to the Caucasian-associated ancestry cluster.

General observations from the study: Listed as cytomegalovirus-associated were more than 150 TCR beta chains. Certain sequence variants were highly shared and formed a cluster, and this cluster was likely a sequencing artifact.

On this clone: No antigen is known for it.

The length of the CDR3 is 13 residues. Looked up from germline, CDR1 is SEHNR and CDR2 is FQNEAQ (reference sequence). The J segment lost 7 bases and the V segment lost 5 bases, leaving 6 bases of the junction unmatched. PCR employed 60 Vbeta and 13 Jbeta primers. Clones were read by immunoSEQ multiplex PCR, and TCRdb kept only the in-frame ones, dropping some. This table has about 98,000 clones, roughly four fifths appearing once. Sequencing used PBMCs. V is TRBV7-9 and J is TRBJ1-2, with 8 bases aligning to TRBD1. The receptor was derived from a female donor in good health and CMV-seropositive. The CDR3 nucleotides are TGTGCCAGCAGCCCATCAGGGGGCTTTGGCTACACCTTC. It yields the protein CASSPSGGFGYTF. Variable domain in full (rest from reference TRBV7-9 and TRBJ1-2): DTGVSQNPRHKITKRGQNVTFRCDPISEHNRLYWYRQTLGQGPEFLTYFQNEAQLEKSRLLSDRFSAERPKGSFSTLEIQRTEQGDSAMYLCASSPSGGFGYTFGSGTRLTVV.